Below, 23 T cell receptor beta chains from the same sample are listed, as sequenced in a study of blood T cell repertoires in COVID-19. The repertoire was sequenced with immunoSEQ multiplex PCR; TCRdb's copy has only in-frame clones and lacks some. The table includes approximately 230,000 clones, around four fifths detected once. Sequenced sample: peripheral blood. The receptors stem from a man aged 25 to 40 with active or convalescent COVID-19.

J is TRBJ1-1 and V is TRBV5-4; D is possibly TRBD1 (6 bases). With 0 bases removed from V and 4 bases from J, the gap between germline ends came to 7 bases. Germline V gene data show CDR1 as SGHNT and CDR2 as YYREEE (reference sequence). The CDR3 length is 13 residues. CDR3 DNA: TGTGCCAGCAGCTTGGCAGGGGCCACTGAAGCTTTCTTT. It codes for CASSLAGATEAFF.

In its sample, this clone was seen once. The CDR3 DNA follows: TGTGCCAGCAGCTTAGTGGGCGGGAGCCCCTACGAGCAGTACTTC. Translated: CASSLVGGSPYEQYF. This sequence joins TRBV5-6 and TRBJ2-7, with 7 positions matching TRBD2. The CDR3 is 15 amino acids. Germline V CDR1 and CDR2: SGHDT, YYEEEE. V shed 2 bases, J shed 2 bases, and the junction held 7 bases outside the gene matches. The variable domain in full, completed from reference TRBV5-6 and TRBJ2-7, reads DAGVTQSPTHLIKTRGQQVTLRCSPKSGHDTVSWYQQALGQGPQFIFQYYEEEERQRGNFPDRFSGHQFPNYSSELNVNALLLGDSALYLCASSLVGGSPYEQYFGPGTRLTVT.

The V gene is TRBV6-2 or TRBV6-3, the J gene TRBJ1-2, with TRBD1 as a possible D gene (6 bases). CDR1 is MNHEY and CDR2 is SVGEGT in the germline V gene. The V gene lost 5 bases and the J gene lost 4 bases, with 20 bases spanning the gap. There are 16 residues in the CDR3. The DNA for the CDR3 is TGTGCCAGCAGTCAATCTGACAGGACTCCGGGCTATGGCTACACCTTC. Encoded protein: CASSQSDRTPGYGYTF.

The V call is TRBV7-3, the J call TRBJ2-5, with D possibly being TRBD2 (6 bases). The V gene's germline CDR1 is SGHTA and CDR2 FQGTGA. This CDR3 region has 16 residues. V was pared by 5 bases and J by 0 bases, with 16 bases between. The CDR3 is CASSPGRGRYQETQYF. The CDR3 coding sequence is TGTGCCAGCAGCCCCGGACGGGGGAGGTACCAAGAGACCCAGTACTTC. Drawing the rest from reference TRBV7-3 and TRBJ2-5, the complete variable domain is GAGVSQTPSNKVTEKGKYVELRCDPISGHTALYWYRQSLGQGPEFLIYFQGTGAADDSGLPNDRFFAVRPEGSVSTLKIQRTERGDSAVYLCASSPGRGRYQETQYFGPGTRLLVL.

The rearrangement joins TRBV5-1 to TRBJ2-7, with 12 bases that match TRBD1. Germline trimming cut 4 bases from V and 7 bases from J; bases unmatched to any gene: 9. This CDR3 is built from 15 residues. The germline V gene has CDR1 SGHRS and CDR2 YFSETQ. The CDR3 DNA sequence: TGCGCCAGCAGCACCCCGGGACAGGGGGCGGGTGAGCAGTACTTC. This sequence encodes CASSTPGQGAGEQYF.

The chain combines TRBV7-2 with TRBJ2-3, with 7 bases identical to TRBD2. The CDR3 spans 13 residues. The germline V gene encodes CDR1 SGHTA and CDR2 FQGNSA. V was clipped by 4 bases and J by 12 bases; unmatched bases: 10. In nucleotides, the CDR3 is TGTGCCAGCAGCTCGGGGGGTTGGGACTCCCAGTATTTT. Residues: CASSSGGWDSQYF.

The chain is built from TRBV6-1 and TRBJ1-2, with 8 bases fitting TRBD1. V gave up 0 bases and J gave up 1 base; unmatched junction bases: 7. Germline CDR1 is MNHNS and CDR2 is SASEGT. The CDR3 extends over 17 amino acids. Here the CDR3 reads CASSEAQGQGLNYGYTF. CDR3 bases: TGTGCCAGCAGTGAAGCGCAAGGACAGGGACTTAACTATGGCTACACCTTC.

The rearrangement joins TRBV4-3 to TRBJ1-6; D ambiguous. Trimming stripped 0 bases from V and 9 bases from J, with 9 bases between. Germline V lookup: CDR1 LGHNA, CDR2 YSLEER. This CDR3 is built from 14 residues. The CDR3 reads CASSQDRGFSPLHF. For the CDR3, the DNA is TGCGCCAGCAGCCAAGATCGGGGTTTTTCACCCCTCCACTTT.

This clone was recorded a few times. V and J are TRBV27 and TRBJ2-1; 9 positions agree with TRBD2. CDR3 length: 12 residues. Germline CDR1 MNHEY, CDR2 SMNVEV (reference sequence). With V trimmed by 9 bases and J by 3 bases, 0 bases remained unmatched. This CDR3 is CASSGSYNEQFF. CDR3 sequence (DNA): TGTGCCAGTAGCGGGAGCTACAATGAGCAGTTCTTC.

Remarks on this clone: At one end, the junction sequence differs from germline, possibly due to a read error. The chain couples TRBV19 to TRBJ2-1; 9 bases map to TRBD2. This CDR3 region has 13 residues. The germline V gene encodes CDR1 LNHDA and CDR2 SQIVND (reference sequence). CDR3 protein: CAGSGGPYNEQFF. Here the CDR3 DNA reads TGTGCCGGTAGCGGGGGACCCTACAATGAGCAGTTCTTC.

This clone was recorded a few times. The rearrangement joins TRBV28 to TRBJ1-2, with TRBD1 matching 12 bases. CDR3 length: 15 amino acids. J lost 5 bases, V lost 7 bases, and 8 bases had no gene match. CDR1 is MDHEN, CDR2 SYDVKM, per germline. Written as DNA, the CDR3 is TGTGCCAGCAAGGGACAGGGGGCGCGATGGTATGGCTACACCTTC. This sequence encodes CASKGQGARWYGYTF.

The chain has TRBV9 and TRBJ2-7; 8 nucleotides line up with TRBD2. This CDR3 is built from 14 residues. V was clipped by 0 bases and J by 7 bases; unmatched bases: 6. Per the germline V gene, CDR1 is SGDLS and CDR2 is YYNGEE. CDR3: CASSVGGTSFEQYF. The DNA of the CDR3 is TGTGCCAGCAGCGTAGGTGGGACTAGTTTTGAGCAGTACTTC.

The chain employs TRBV29-1 and TRBJ2-3; D unresolved. Between the trimmed V and J ends, which lost 6 bases and 7 bases, there was a span of 11 bases. The CDR3 contains 11 residues. The germline gives CDR1 SQVTM, CDR2 ANQGSEA. The DNA for the CDR3 is TGCAGCGTGGAGACCCTGTATACGCAGTATTTT. Translation: CSVETLYTQYF.

Notes on this clone: Other nucleotide sequences from this sample produce the same CDR3. This chain uses TRBV4-1 with TRBJ2-7; 12 bases line up with TRBD2. The V segment lost 2 bases and the J segment 4 bases; nucleotides outside the gene matches: 3. The CDR3 is made up of 15 amino acids. CDR1 MGHRA and CDR2 YSYEKL come from the germline V gene. This CDR3 is CASSQPTSGRYEQYF. CDR3 coding DNA: TGCGCCAGCAGCCAACCGACTAGCGGGAGATACGAGCAGTACTTC.

The J gene is TRBJ2-3, the V gene TRBV9, with 8 bases fitting TRBD1. The CDR3 is 15 residues long. V lost 0 bases, J lost 1 base, and 1 base stayed unmatched. Germline V gene lookup returns CDR1 SGDLS and CDR2 YYNGEE. The CDR3 nucleotides are TGTGCCAGCAGCGTAGGGGGACAGGGCACAGATACGCAGTATTTT. It codes for CASSVGGQGTDTQYF.

This chain links TRBV13 with TRBJ1-2; weak D call: TRBD1 (5 bases). The ends were cut back, 5 bases at V and 4 bases at J, with 14 bases in the middle. This CDR3 comprises 14 residues. The V gene's germline CDR1 is PRHDT and CDR2 FYEKMQ (reference sequence). The CDR3 DNA sequence: TGTGCCAGCAGCCCGGCGGGGACCGGCTATGGCTACACCTTC. This encodes CASSPAGTGYGYTF.

This sequence joins TRBV7-3 and TRBJ2-2; D is unclear. Germline CDR1 reads SGHTA; CDR2 reads FQGTGA. This CDR3 comprises 15 residues. V shed 3 bases and J shed 0 bases, with 8 bases lying between them. CDR3 region: CASSLGQTNTGELFF. The CDR3 DNA sequence: TGTGCCAGCAGCTTGGGCCAAACGAACACCGGGGAGCTGTTTTTT.

This clone was counted a single time. The chain uses TRBV18 and TRBJ2-2; TRBD1 aligns across 9 bases. CDR3 size: 17 residues. Germline V gene lookup returns CDR1 KGHSH and CDR2 LQKENI. Trimming took 3 bases from V and 5 from J; bases not matched to a gene: 10. CDR3 sequence reads: CASSPGTGRRITGELFF. For the CDR3, the DNA is TGTGCCAGCTCACCCGGGACAGGGAGAAGGATAACCGGGGAGCTGTTTTTT. The full variable domain, with the rest looked up from reference TRBV18 and TRBJ2-2, is NAGVMQNPRHLVRRRGQEARLRCSPMKGHSHVYWYRQLPEEGLKFMVYLQKENIIDESGMPKERFSAEFPKEGPSILRIQQVVRGDSAAYFCASSPGTGRRITGELFFGEGSRLTVL.

The CDR3 here is CASSLTGRPNEQYF. Here the CDR3 DNA reads TGCGCCAGCAGCTTGACAGGGCGCCCCAACGAGCAGTACTTC. The chain uses TRBV5-1 and TRBJ2-7; possibly TRBD1 for D (6 bases). V was clipped by 1 base and J by 5 bases, with 13 bases between them. The CDR3 extends over 14 amino acids. In germline, CDR1 is SGHRS, CDR2 YFSETQ.

The V gene is TRBV19, the J gene TRBJ1-1, with a weak D call TRBD1 (6 bases). This CDR3 is 14 amino acids long. Trimming cost V 6 bases and J 6 bases, with 17 bases left between them. Germline CDR1 is LNHDA and CDR2 is SQIVND (reference sequence). DNA of the CDR3: TGTGCCAGTAGCCAACAGGGTGACGGGGCTGAAGCTTTCTTT. It encodes CASSQQGDGAEAFF.

The rearrangement uses TRBV28 and TRBJ1-5; 8 bases agree with TRBD1. Germline V lookup: CDR1 MDHEN, CDR2 SYDVKM. V shed 9 bases and J 7 bases; nucleotides not matched to a gene: 5. This CDR3 comprises 12 residues. The CDR3 protein is CASLTGAQPQHF. The CDR3 DNA follows: TGTGCCAGTTTGACAGGGGCCCAGCCCCAGCATTTT.

In the case of this clone: This CDR3 is also generated by other DNA sequences in the sample. This sequence joins TRBV7-9 and TRBJ2-3; unclear D gene. The germline V gene encodes CDR1 SEHNR and CDR2 FQNEAQ (reference sequence). Trimming took off 5 bases at V and 0 bases at J, with 6 bases between the two ends. The CDR3 loop spans 13 amino acids. The CDR3 spells CASSLLSTDTQYF. In DNA form, the CDR3 reads TGTGCCAGCAGCCTACTGAGCACAGATACGCAGTATTTT.

V is TRBV6-5 and J is TRBJ1-2; D perhaps matches TRBD1 (5 bases). There are 15 residues in the CDR3. V lost 0 bases, J lost 6 bases, and 14 bases lay in between. Germline values: CDR1 MNHEY, CDR2 SVGAGI. The CDR3 DNA is TGTGCCAGCAGTTACTCCAAAGGGGCCCGGGATGGCTACACCTTC. Translated: CASSYSKGARDGYTF.